This T cell receptor beta chain is from a study of vaccination and CD4 T cells after COVID-19 (dated 2022 in TCRdb). Describing the broader study: Convalescent patients had a positive SARS-CoV-2 result on nasal swab PCR, and of these patients, 8 or 9 had mild disease and one had severe disease. The convalescent cohort included six males and four females, with two Hispanic individuals, seven Caucasians, two Asians and one multiracial person. Participants received two doses of either the Pfizer-BioNTech BNT162b2 vaccine (n=8) or the Moderna mRNA-1273 vaccine (n=2). Post-COVID blood samples from convalescent patients were collected a median of about 100 days after diagnosis, with a range of roughly 35 to 180 days. Post-vaccine blood samples were obtained a median of about 72 days after the second vaccine dose, with a range of roughly 14 to 241 days. Culture stimuli were overlapping spike peptide pools from SARS-CoV-2 and from the common cold coronaviruses HCoV-NL63, HCoV-OC43 and HCoV-229E. In control cultures, a CEFX viral epitope pool was used as positive control, an HIV-1 Nef peptide pool was used as negative control, or no peptide was added. In roughly nine COVID-19 convalescent patients and a few infection-naive healthy vaccine recipients, the spike-specific CD4+ TCR repertoire before mRNA vaccination was compared with the repertoire after mRNA vaccination.

V is pruned by 5 bases and J by 3 bases, leaving 8 bases of the junction without a gene match. Counted from cysteine to phenylalanine, this CDR3 has 15 amino acids. Just CDR3 DNA is preserved here, 45 bases in frame from base 1. From the germline V gene, CDR1 is SGHTA and CDR2 is FQGNSA. Regarding this clonotype: Its antigen remains unidentified. No much larger clone is present one base from it, and per-base qualities are unavailable.

Library preparation used PCR. At the Johns Hopkins FTIC core, DNA from the cultured CD4+ T cells underwent TCR sequencing with the Oncomine TCR Beta short-read assay. Genomic DNA was extracted from the cultured CD4+ T cells with the QIAamp micro DNA kit. Oncomine TCR Beta libraries from cultured CD4+ T cells were pooled using unique dual indexes and sequenced on an Illumina iSeq 100. The published analysis was carried out like this. Non-productive sequences were filtered out, and CDR3s that did not start with C, did not end with F or W, or were shorter than 7 amino acids were discarded. Antigen-specific clonotypes were identified with the MANAFEST web application by comparing peptide-stimulated wells with reference and other culture wells. Positive clones required FDR below 0.05, an odds ratio above 5, and productive frequency above 0.1% in at least two of three replicate wells. Clonotypes that were significantly expanded in both SARS-CoV-2 spike wells and at least one common cold coronavirus spike condition were defined as cross-reactive. Levenshtein distances (stringdist) and unrooted phylogenetic trees (ape) in R version 3.6.1 were used to assess CDR3 homology. The raw public reads went through TCRdb reprocessing: fastp at Q25, MiXCR clone calling, in-frame beta chains kept. For every CDR3 protein sequence, its rows merge into one entry that carries the most common genes and DNA. The V and J calls and clone size come from TCRdb's table, not from the authors' own analysis. This sample comprises 20,000 to 30,000 distinct CDR3 sequences, less than 80% of them detected only once. The biggest ten clones account for about 7.8% of the sample.

General conclusions and limits of the study: The study included relatively few convalescent patients and did not analyze early timepoints after natural infection. Of the vaccine-specific clones in convalescent patients, 304 of 307, or nearly all, reacted only to SARS-CoV-2 spike and did not cross-react with common cold coronaviruses. The median number of SARS-CoV-2-reactive clonotypes rose from around 22 after infection to approximately 41 after vaccination, but the change was not significant. Among the post-vaccine SARS-CoV-2-reactive clones in convalescent patients, a median about 86% showed up only after vaccination, which suggests vaccine-specific priming.

What the treatment or condition label conveys for this sample: approximately nine-day PBMC culture with coronavirus spike peptide pools or control peptides (ViraFEST assay). The ViraFEST assay, used in the study, expanded antigen-specific T cells with peptide pools and then identified the expanded clonotypes through TCR sequencing. The positive SARS-CoV-2 PCR tests of the convalescent patients were dated from March to December 2020, before the Alpha, Beta and Delta variants emerged in the United States. PBMCs were cultured at roughly 1.9 million per well in IMDM supplemented with approximately 5% human AB serum and about 10 IU/ml IL-2, with roughly 10 ug/ml peptide pools added. On days 3 and 7, half of the culture medium was replaced with fresh IL-2-containing medium. CD4+ T cells were isolated after roughly 10 days of culture through negative selection using the EasySep CD4+ T cell isolation kit. Ficoll-Paque Plus gradient centrifugation was used to isolate PBMCs from whole blood, and the isolated PBMCs were then either used fresh or cryopreserved at -140C. Triplicate wells were generally used for each culture condition.

This TCR was sampled from a human donor who had recovered from COVID-19. The chain uses TRBV7-2 and TRBJ1-2; 8 nucleotides in the junction match TRBD1. The sequencing sample was made of CD4+ T cells from blood, cultured in vitro. The base sequence is TGTGCCAGCAGCCCGCAGGGGGCCGGGGACTATGGCTACACCTTC. This gives the protein CASSPQGAGDYGYTF.